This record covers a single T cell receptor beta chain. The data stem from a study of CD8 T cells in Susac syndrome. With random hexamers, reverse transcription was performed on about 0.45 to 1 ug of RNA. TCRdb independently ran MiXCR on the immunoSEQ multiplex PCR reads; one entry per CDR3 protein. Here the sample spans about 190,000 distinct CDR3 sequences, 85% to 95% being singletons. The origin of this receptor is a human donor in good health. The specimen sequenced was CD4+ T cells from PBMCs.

CDR3 region: CASSSGQVGETQYF. In DNA form, the CDR3 reads TGTGCCAGCAGCTCTGGACAGGTGGGCGAGACCCAGTACTTC. J is TRBJ2-5 and V is TRBV9, with 7 bases that match TRBD1. Germline assignment: CDR1 SGDLS and CDR2 YYNGEE. This CDR3 comprises 14 residues. J was trimmed by 5 bases and V by 4 bases; bases with no gene match: 8.